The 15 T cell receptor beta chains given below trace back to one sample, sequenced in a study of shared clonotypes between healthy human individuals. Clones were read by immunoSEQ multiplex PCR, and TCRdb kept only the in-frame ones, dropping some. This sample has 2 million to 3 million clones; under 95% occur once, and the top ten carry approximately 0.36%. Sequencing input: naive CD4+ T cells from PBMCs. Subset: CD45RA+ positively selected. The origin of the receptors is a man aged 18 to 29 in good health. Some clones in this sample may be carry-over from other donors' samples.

Here the CDR3 reads CASGQGGNEQYF. CDR3 nucleotides: TGTGCCAGCGGACAGGGGGGCAACGAGCAGTACTTC. The V call is TRBV7-9, the J call TRBJ2-7, with 10 bases lining up with TRBD1. The V gene end was trimmed by 8 bases and the J gene end by 5 bases; junction bases not matched to a gene: 3. The CDR3 is 12 residues long. From germline, CDR1 is SEHNR and CDR2 FQNEAQ (reference sequence).

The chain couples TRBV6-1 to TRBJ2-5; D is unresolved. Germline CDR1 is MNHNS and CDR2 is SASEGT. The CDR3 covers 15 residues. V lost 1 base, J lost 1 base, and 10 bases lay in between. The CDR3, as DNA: TGTGCCAGCAGTGAAGTATGGGGAACCCAAGAGACCCAGTACTTC. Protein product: CASSEVWGTQETQYF.

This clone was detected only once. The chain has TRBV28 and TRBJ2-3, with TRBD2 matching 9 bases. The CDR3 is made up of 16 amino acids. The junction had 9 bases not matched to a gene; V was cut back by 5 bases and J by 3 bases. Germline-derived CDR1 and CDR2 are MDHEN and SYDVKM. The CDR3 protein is CASSTFSGSTTDTQYF. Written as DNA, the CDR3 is TGTGCCAGCAGTACCTTTAGCGGGAGTACGACAGATACGCAGTATTTT.

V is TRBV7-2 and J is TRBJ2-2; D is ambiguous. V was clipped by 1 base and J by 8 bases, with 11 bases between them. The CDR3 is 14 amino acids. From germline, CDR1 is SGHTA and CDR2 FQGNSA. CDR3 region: CASSLVASPGELFF. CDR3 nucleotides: TGTGCCAGCAGCTTAGTAGCCAGCCCGGGGGAGCTGTTTTTT. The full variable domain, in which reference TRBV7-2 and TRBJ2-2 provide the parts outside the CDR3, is GAGVSQSPSNKVTEKGKDVELRCDPISGHTALYWYRQSLGQGLEFLIYFQGNSAPDKSGLPSDRFSAERTGGSVSTLTIQRTQQEDSAVYLCASSLVASPGELFFGEGSRLTVL.

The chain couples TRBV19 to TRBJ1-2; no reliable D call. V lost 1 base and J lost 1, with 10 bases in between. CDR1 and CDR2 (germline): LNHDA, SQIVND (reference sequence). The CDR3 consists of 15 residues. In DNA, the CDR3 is TGTGCCAGTAGTATAGGCTGGTCGGGTAACTATGGCTACACCTTC. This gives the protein CASSIGWSGNYGYTF.

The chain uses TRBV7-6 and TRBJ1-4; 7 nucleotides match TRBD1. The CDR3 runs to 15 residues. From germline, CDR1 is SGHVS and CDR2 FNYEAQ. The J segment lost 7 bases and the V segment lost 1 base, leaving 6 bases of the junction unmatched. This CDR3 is CASSLGQGGGEKLFF. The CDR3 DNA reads TGTGCCAGCAGCTTAGGACAGGGCGGAGGTGAAAAACTGTTTTTT.

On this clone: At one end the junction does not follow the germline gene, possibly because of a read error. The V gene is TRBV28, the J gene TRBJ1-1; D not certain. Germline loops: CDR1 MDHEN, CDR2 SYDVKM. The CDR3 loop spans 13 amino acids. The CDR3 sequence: CASSLAANPEAFF. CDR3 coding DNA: TGTGCCAGCAGTTTAGCGGCGAACCCTGAAGCTTTCTTT.

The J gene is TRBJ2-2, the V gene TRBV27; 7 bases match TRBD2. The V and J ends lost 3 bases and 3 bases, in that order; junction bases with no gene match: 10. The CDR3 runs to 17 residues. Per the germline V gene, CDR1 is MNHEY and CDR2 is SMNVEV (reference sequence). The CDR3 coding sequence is TGTGCCAGCAGTTTTCTGTTGGGAGGGGCTGACACCGGGGAGCTGTTTTTT. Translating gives CASSFLLGGADTGELFF.

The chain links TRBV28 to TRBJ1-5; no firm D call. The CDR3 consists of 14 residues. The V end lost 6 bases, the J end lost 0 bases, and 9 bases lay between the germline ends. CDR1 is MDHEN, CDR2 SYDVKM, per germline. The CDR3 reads CASSRHLSNQPQHF. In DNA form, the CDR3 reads TGTGCCAGCAGCCGACACCTTAGCAATCAGCCCCAGCATTTT.

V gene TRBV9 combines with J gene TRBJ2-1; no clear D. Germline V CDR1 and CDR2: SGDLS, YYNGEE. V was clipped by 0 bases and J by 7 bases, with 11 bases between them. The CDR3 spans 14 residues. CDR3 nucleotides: TGTGCCAGCAGCGTAGGGTGGGTTAAAAATGAGCAGTTCTTC. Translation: CASSVGWVKNEQFF.

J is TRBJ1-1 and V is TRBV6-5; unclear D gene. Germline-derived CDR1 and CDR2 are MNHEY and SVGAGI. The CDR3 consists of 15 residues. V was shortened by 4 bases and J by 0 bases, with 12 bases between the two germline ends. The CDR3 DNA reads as TGTGCCAGCAGTTCCGCTGACGGGATGAACACTGAAGCTTTCTTT. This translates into CASSSADGMNTEAFF.

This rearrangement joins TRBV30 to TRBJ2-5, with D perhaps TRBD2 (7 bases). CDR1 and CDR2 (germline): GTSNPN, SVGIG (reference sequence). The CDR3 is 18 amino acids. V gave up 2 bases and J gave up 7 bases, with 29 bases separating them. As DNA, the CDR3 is TGTGCCTGGAGTTTCATCAAAGGGGGAGGGGAATATACCGGGACCCAGTACTTC. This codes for CAWSFIKGGGEYTGTQYF.

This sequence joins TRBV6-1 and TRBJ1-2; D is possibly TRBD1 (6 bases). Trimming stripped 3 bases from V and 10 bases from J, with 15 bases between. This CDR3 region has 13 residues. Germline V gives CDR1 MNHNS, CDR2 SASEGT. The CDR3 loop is CASSDQTTGFYTF. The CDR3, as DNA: TGTGCCAGCAGTGATCAGACGACAGGTTTCTACACCTTC.

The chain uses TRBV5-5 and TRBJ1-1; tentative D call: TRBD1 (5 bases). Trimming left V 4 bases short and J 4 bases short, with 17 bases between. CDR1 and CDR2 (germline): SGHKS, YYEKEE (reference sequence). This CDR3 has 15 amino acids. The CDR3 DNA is TGTGCCAGCAGCCTGACGGGACGCCCGGGCACTGAAGCTTTCTTT. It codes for CASSLTGRPGTEAFF.

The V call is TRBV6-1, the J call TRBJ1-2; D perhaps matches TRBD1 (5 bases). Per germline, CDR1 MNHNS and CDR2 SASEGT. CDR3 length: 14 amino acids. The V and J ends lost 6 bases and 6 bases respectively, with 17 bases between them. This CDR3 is CASSPWDGPHGYTF. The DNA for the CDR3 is TGTGCCAGCAGCCCTTGGGACGGACCACATGGCTACACCTTC.